The rows below give T cell receptor beta chains drawn from one sample of a study of blood T cell repertoires in COVID-19. Data came from immunoSEQ multiplex PCR; TCRdb stores just in-frame clones and leaves some out. The table records approximately 140,000 clones, 65% to 90% of them present only once. Sequencing was performed on peripheral blood. The receptors here all came from a man in his 70s with acute or convalescent COVID-19. CDR3s include the opening cysteine and the closing phenylalanine or tryptophan.

j_gene	v_gene	CDR3aa
TRBJ2-5	TRBV13	CASSSGQLIETQYF
TRBJ2-3	TRBV20-1	CSARGGDTQYF
TRBJ1-4	TRBV2	CASSTGPTNEKLFF
TRBJ2-2	TRBV2	CASSAGLAGTGELFF
TRBJ1-6	TRBV19	CASSPTGPTSPLHF
TRBJ2-2	TRBV5-4	CASSFPGNTGELFF
TRBJ2-7	TRBV2	CASSEGLADEQYF
TRBJ1-2	TRBV28	CASRQGGSYGYTF
TRBJ1-1	TRBV6-5	CASGTGTNTEAFF
TRBJ2-7	TRBV5-1	CASSLEGGRPYEQYF
TRBJ1-1	TRBV5-1	CASSLGGKDTEAFF
TRBJ2-3	TRBV27	CASSVRSTDTQYF
TRBJ2-7	TRBV3-1/TRBV3-2	CASSQAGREYEQYF
TRBJ2-6	TRBV28	CASSRTGVGANVLTF
TRBJ2-2	TRBV11-2	CASSLVGLAGANTGELFF
TRBJ2-7	TRBV27	CASSLGRTGSTYEQYF
TRBJ2-7	TRBV5-1	CASSLAGTAVSYEQYF
TRBJ2-3	TRBV6-4	CASSLNGAGQGDTQYF
TRBJ2-2	TRBV7-3	CASTFRGELFF